This T cell receptor beta chain was captured in a study of immune characterization of retroperitoneal liposarcoma. Germline V gene data show CDR1 as MNHEY and CDR2 as SVGAGI. The CDR3 sequence is 18 residues long. Sample share makes this clonotype large. TCRdb called the PCR reads again in MiXCR, with one record for every CDR3 protein. The sample shows about 12,000 distinct CDR3 sequences, approximately 50% of them seen only once. The origin of this receptor is a female donor with retroperitoneal liposarcoma. Sequencing was done on a sample of tumor tissue. J is TRBJ2-1 and V is TRBV6-5, with 7 positions matching TRBD1. The J call is doubtful: the DNA matches TRBJ2-5 better. CDR3 nucleotide sequence: TGTGCCAGCAGTTACTCAATTAACGACAGGGTCGTCCGAGGGACCCAGTACTTC. This translates into CASSYSINDRVVRGTQYF.